What follows are 8 T cell receptor beta chains derived from one specimen sequenced in a study of blood T cell repertoires in COVID-19. Sequenced by immunoSEQ multiplex PCR; TCRdb stores in-frame clones only, minus some. The sample lists roughly 160,000 clones, just under 90% occurring once. Sequenced: peripheral blood. These receptors all come from a woman in her 70s with COVID-19, enrolled during active disease.

This sequence joins TRBV4-2 and TRBJ2-7; D is ambiguous. CDR1 is LGHNA, CDR2 YNFKEQ, per germline. V lost 1 base and J 6 bases, leaving 10 bases between the germline ends. The CDR3 covers 13 residues. The CDR3: CASSQGSLPEQYF. In DNA, the CDR3 is TGTGCCAGCAGCCAAGGTAGTCTTCCCGAGCAGTACTTC.

V gene TRBV25-1 combines with J gene TRBJ2-3, with TRBD2 matching over 11 bases. The CDR3 covers 15 residues. Germline loops: CDR1 MGHDK, CDR2 SYGVNS. V lost 7 bases to trimming and J lost 3 bases; unmatched junction nucleotides: 6. The CDR3 loop reads CASTLGLAGTDTQYF. CDR3 nucleotides: TGTGCCAGCACCCTTGGACTAGCGGGTACAGATACGCAGTATTTT. Filled out from reference TRBV25-1 and TRBJ2-3, the complete variable domain reads EADIYQTPRYLVIGTGKKITLECSQTMGHDKMYWYQQDPGMELHLIHYSYGVNSTEKGDLSSESTVSRIRTEHFPLTLESARPSHTSQYLCASTLGLAGTDTQYFGPGTRLTVL.

This chain uses TRBV6-5 with TRBJ2-2, with D tentatively TRBD1 (6 bases). Germline V gene lookup returns CDR1 MNHEY and CDR2 SVGAGI. The ends were cut back, 5 bases at V and 2 bases at J, with 12 bases in the middle. This CDR3 contains 15 residues. In DNA, the CDR3 is TGTGCCAGCAGTCGGGACATCTTTAACACCGGGGAGCTGTTTTTT. Encoded protein: CASSRDIFNTGELFF.

In DNA form, the CDR3 reads TGTGCCAGCAGCTTGCAGTTCGGGGTTAACACTGAAGCTTTCTTT. It yields the protein CASSLQFGVNTEAFF. The chain joins TRBV7-8 to TRBJ1-1; D uncertain. CDR1 SGHVS and CDR2 FQNEAQ come from the germline V gene. This CDR3 is built from 15 residues. Trimming shortened V by 3 bases and J by 2 bases, and 13 bases separated the two germline ends.

The chain has TRBV2 and TRBJ2-6, with no clear D. The germline V gene encodes CDR1 SNHLY and CDR2 FYNNEI. Between the trimmed V and J ends, which lost 9 bases and 2 bases, there was a span of 8 bases. The CDR3 length is 13 residues. CDR3 protein: CASDSAGANVLTF. The CDR3 region has the DNA TGTGCCAGTGACTCGGCTGGGGCCAACGTCCTGACTTTC.

The rearrangement links TRBV5-5 to TRBJ2-1; 7 bases line up with TRBD1. The V segment lost 4 bases and the J segment 4 bases; nucleotides outside the gene matches: 11. CDR1 SGHKS and CDR2 YYEKEE come from the germline V gene (reference sequence). The CDR3 loop spans 16 amino acids. In DNA, the CDR3 is TGTGCCAGCAGCCCCCTCACAGGGGTAGGATACAATGAGCAGTTCTTC. It translates to CASSPLTGVGYNEQFF.

This clone was observed once. The V gene is TRBV5-1, the J gene TRBJ2-7; perhaps TRBD1 as D (6 bases). The V gene lost 3 bases and the J gene lost 6 bases, with 22 bases spanning the gap. The CDR3 totals 16 residues. Germline values: CDR1 SGHRS, CDR2 YFSETQ. In nucleotides, the CDR3 is TGCGCCAGCAGCTCATCATTGGGGGCGGTTGCATCCGAGCAGTACTTC. Translated: CASSSSLGAVASEQYF.

V gene TRBV6-4 combines with J gene TRBJ2-3, with 8 bases aligning to TRBD1. Germline V lookup: CDR1 MRHNA, CDR2 SNTAGT. J gave up 6 bases and V 3 bases, and 11 bases lay outside the gene matches. This CDR3 contains 16 residues. The DNA for the CDR3 is TGTGCCAGCAGTGATTGGTTCGGCAGGGGGCACGATACGCAGTATTTT. As protein: CASSDWFGRGHDTQYF.